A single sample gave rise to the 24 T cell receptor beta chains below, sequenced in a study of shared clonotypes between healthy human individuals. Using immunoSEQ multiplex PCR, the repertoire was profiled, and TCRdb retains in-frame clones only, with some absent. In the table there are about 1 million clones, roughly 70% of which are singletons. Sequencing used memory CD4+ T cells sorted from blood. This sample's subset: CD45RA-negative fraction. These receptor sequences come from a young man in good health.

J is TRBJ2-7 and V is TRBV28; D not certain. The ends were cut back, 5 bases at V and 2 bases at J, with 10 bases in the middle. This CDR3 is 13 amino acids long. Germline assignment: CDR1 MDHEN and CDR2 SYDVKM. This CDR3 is CASSPPPTYEQYF. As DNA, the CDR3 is TGTGCCAGCAGTCCTCCCCCTACCTACGAGCAGTACTTC.

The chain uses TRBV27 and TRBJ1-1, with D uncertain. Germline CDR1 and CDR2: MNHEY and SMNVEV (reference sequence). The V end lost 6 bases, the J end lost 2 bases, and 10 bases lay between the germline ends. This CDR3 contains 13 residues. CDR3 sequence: CASSPVKNTEAFF. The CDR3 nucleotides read TGTGCCAGCAGCCCAGTTAAAAACACTGAAGCTTTCTTT.

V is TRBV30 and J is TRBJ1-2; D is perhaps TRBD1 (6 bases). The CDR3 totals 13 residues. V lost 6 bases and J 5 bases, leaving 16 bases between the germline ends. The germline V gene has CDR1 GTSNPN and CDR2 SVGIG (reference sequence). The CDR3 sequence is CACPRGDRYGYTF. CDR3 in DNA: TGTGCCTGCCCGAGGGGGGATAGATATGGCTACACCTTC. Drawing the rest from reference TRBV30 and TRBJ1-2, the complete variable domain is SQTIHQWPATLVQPVGSPLSLECTVEGTSNPNLYWYRQAAGRGLQLLFYSVGIGQISSEVPQNLSASRPQDRQFILSSKKLLLSDSGFYLCACPRGDRYGYTFGSGTRLTVV.

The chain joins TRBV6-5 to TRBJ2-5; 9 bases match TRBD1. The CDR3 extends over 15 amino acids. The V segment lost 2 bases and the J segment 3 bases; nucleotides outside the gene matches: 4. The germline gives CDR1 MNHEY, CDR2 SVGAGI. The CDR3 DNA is TGTGCCAGCAGTTACACGGGGACAGGGAAAGAGACCCAGTACTTC. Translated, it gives CASSYTGTGKETQYF.

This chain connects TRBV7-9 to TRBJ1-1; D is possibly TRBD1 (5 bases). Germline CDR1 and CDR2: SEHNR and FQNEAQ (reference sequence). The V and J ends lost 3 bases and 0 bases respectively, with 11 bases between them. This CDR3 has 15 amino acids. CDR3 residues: CASSFGGVVNTEAFF. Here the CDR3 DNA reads TGTGCCAGCAGCTTTGGGGGAGTGGTGAACACTGAAGCTTTCTTT.

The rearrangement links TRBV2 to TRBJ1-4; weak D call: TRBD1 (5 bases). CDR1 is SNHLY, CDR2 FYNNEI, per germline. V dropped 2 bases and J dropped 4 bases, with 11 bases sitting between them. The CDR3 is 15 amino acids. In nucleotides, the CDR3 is TGTGCCAGCAGTGAATGGGGGGAAAATAATGAAAAACTGTTTTTT. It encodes CASSEWGENNEKLFF.

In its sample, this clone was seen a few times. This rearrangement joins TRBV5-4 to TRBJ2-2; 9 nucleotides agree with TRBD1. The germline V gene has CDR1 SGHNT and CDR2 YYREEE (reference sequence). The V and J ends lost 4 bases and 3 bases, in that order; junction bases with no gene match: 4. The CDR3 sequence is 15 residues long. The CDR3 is CASSIDRGYTGELFF. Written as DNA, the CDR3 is TGTGCCAGCAGCATCGACAGGGGGTACACCGGGGAGCTGTTTTTT.

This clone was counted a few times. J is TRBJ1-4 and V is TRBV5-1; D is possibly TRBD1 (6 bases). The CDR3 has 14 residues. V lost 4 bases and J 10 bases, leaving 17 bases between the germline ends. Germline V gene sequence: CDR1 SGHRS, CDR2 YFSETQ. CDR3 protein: CASSRGTPDPKLFF. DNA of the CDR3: TGCGCCAGCAGCCGAGGGACACCTGATCCAAAACTGTTTTTT. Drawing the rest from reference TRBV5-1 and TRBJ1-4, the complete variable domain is KAGVTQTPRYLIKTRGQQVTLSCSPISGHRSVSWYQQTPGQGLQFLFEYFSETQRNKGNFPGRFSGRQFSNSRSEMNVSTLELGDSALYLCASSRGTPDPKLFFGSGTQLSVL.

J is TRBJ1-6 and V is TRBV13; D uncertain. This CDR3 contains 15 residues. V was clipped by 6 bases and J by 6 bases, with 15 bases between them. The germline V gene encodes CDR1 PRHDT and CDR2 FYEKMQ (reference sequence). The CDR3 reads CASSQSRGGNSPLHF. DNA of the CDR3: TGTGCCAGCAGTCAAAGTCGGGGAGGTAATTCACCCCTCCACTTT.

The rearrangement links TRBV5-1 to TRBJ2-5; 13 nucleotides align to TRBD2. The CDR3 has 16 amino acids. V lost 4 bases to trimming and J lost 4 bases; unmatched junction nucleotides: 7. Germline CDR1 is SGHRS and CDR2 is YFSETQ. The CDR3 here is CASSAWTSGGGETQYF. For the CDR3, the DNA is TGCGCCAGCAGCGCATGGACTAGCGGGGGCGGAGAGACCCAGTACTTC. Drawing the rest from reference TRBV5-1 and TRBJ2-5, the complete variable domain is KAGVTQTPRYLIKTRGQQVTLSCSPISGHRSVSWYQQTPGQGLQFLFEYFSETQRNKGNFPGRFSGRQFSNSRSEMNVSTLELGDSALYLCASSAWTSGGGETQYFGPGTRLLVL.

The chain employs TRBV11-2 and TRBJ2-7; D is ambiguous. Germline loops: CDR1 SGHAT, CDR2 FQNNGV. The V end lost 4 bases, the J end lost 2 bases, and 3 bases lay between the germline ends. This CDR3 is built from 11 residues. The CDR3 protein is CASSSAYEQYF. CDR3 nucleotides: TGTGCCAGCAGCTCCGCCTACGAGCAGTACTTC.

The chain's CDR3 is CASSELRAGELFF. CDR3 nucleotide sequence: TGTGCCAGCAGTGAGTTAAGAGCCGGGGAGCTGTTTTTT. The V gene is TRBV2, the J gene TRBJ2-2; D gene uncertain. Germline values: CDR1 SNHLY, CDR2 FYNNEI. The CDR3 spans 13 residues. The V gene lost 3 bases and the J gene lost 6 bases, with 8 bases spanning the gap.

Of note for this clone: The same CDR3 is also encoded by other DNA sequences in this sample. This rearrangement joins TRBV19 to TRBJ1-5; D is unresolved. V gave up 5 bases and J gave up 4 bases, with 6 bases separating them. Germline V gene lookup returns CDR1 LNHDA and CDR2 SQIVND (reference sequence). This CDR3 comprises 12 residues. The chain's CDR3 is CASSWGNQPQHF. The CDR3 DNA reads TGTGCCAGTAGTTGGGGTAATCAGCCCCAGCATTTT.

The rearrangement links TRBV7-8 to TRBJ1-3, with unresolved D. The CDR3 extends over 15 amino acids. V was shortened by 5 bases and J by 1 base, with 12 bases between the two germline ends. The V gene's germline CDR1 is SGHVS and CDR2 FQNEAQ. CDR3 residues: CASSVSGGSGNTIYF. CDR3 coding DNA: TGTGCCAGCAGCGTATCAGGAGGGTCTGGAAACACCATATATTTT. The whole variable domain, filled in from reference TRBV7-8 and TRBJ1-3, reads GAGVSQSPRYKVAKRGQDVALRCDPISGHVSLFWYQQALGQGPEFLTYFQNEAQLDKSGLPSDRFFAERPEGSVSTLKIQRTQQEDSAVYLCASSVSGGSGNTIYFGEGSWLTVV.

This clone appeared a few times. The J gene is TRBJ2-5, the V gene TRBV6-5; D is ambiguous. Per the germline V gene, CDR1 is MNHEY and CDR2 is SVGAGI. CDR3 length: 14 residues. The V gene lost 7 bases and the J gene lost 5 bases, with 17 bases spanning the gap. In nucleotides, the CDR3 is TGTGCCAGCAAAATTGGACGGCAACTGGAGACCCAGTACTTC. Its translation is CASKIGRQLETQYF.

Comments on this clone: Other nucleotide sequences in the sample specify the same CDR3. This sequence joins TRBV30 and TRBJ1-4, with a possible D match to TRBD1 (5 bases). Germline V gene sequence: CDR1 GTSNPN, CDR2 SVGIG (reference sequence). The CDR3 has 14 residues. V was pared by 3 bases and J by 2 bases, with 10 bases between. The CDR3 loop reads CAWSLGGTNEKLFF. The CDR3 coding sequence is TGTGCCTGGAGCCTCGGGGGGACTAATGAAAAACTGTTTTTT.

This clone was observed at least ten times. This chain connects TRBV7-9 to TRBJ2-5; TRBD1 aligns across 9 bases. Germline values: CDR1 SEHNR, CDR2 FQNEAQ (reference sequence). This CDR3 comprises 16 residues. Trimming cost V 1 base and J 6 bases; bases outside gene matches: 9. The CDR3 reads CASSLEYSGQGQTQYF. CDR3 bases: TGTGCCAGCAGCTTAGAATATTCGGGACAGGGACAGACCCAGTACTTC.

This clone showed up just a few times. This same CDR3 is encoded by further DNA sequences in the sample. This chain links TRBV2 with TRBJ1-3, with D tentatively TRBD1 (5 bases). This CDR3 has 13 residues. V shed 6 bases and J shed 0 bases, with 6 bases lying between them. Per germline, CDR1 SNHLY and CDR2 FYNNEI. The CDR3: CASSRDSGNTIYF. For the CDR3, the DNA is TGTGCCAGCAGCAGGGACTCTGGAAACACCATATATTTT.

The CDR3 protein is CASSLRGSTDTQYF. The CDR3, as DNA: TGTGCCAGCAGTTTGAGGGGGAGTACAGATACGCAGTATTTT. The chain carries TRBV27 and TRBJ2-3; a possible D gene is TRBD1 (6 bases). The CDR3 length is 14 residues. Trimming shortened V by 3 bases and J by 3 bases, and 10 bases separated the two germline ends. Germline V gives CDR1 MNHEY, CDR2 SMNVEV (reference sequence).

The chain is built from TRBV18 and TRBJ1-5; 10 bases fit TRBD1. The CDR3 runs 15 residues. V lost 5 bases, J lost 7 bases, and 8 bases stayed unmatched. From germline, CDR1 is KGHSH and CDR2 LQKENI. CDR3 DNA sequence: TGTGCCAGCTCATCAGTCCCGGGACAGGGGCAGCCCCAGCATTTT. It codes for CASSSVPGQGQPQHF.

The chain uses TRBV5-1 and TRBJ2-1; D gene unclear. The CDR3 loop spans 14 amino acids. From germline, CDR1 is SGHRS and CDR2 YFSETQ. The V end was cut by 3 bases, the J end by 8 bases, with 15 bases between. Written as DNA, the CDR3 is TGCGCCAGCAGCTGGGTCGATGGATCGGATGAGCAGTTCTTC. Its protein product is CASSWVDGSDEQFF.

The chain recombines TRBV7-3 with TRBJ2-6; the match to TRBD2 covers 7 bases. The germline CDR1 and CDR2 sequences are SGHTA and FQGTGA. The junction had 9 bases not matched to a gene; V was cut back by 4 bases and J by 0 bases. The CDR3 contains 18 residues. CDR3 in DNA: TGTGCCAGCAGCTGGGAGGGTCAGGCATTCTCTGGGGCCAACGTCCTGACTTTC. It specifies CASSWEGQAFSGANVLTF.

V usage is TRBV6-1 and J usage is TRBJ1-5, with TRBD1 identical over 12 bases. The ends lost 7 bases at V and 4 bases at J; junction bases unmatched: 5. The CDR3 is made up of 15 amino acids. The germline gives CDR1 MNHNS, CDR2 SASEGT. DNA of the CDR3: TGTGCCAGCATATCGGGACAGGGGGCGAATCAGCCCCAGCATTTT. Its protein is CASISGQGANQPQHF.

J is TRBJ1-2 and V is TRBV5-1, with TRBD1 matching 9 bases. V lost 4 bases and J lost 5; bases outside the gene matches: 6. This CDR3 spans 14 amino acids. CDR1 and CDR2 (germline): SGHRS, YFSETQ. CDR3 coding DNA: TGCGCCAGCAGCGAAGACGGACAGGGGTATGGCTACACCTTC. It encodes CASSEDGQGYGYTF.